Following are 23 T cell receptor beta chains from one sample sequenced in a study of cytomegalovirus exposure and HLA in healthy donors. Both 60 Vbeta primers and 13 Jbeta primers went into the PCR. TCRdb's copy holds only in-frame clones and misses some; the assay was immunoSEQ multiplex PCR. The sample yields 130,000 or so clones, roughly 70% seen once. The sequenced sample consisted of PBMCs. These receptors were taken from a man in his fifties or sixties in good health and CMV-seropositive.

The sample holds a few counts of this clone. The J gene is TRBJ1-4, the V gene TRBV4-1, with D maybe TRBD1 (6 bases). Trimming left V 2 bases short and J 4 bases short, with 8 bases between. This CDR3 contains 14 residues. Germline V gene sequence: CDR1 MGHRA, CDR2 YSYEKL. In DNA, the CDR3 is TGCGCCAGCAGCCAACGGGGACATAATGAAAAACTGTTTTTT. Protein sequence: CASSQRGHNEKLFF.

This clone has just a few counts. The gene calls are TRBV9 and TRBJ1-4, with D perhaps matching TRBD1 (5 bases). The CDR3 runs to 12 residues. Per germline, CDR1 SGDLS and CDR2 YYNGEE. V lost 3 bases, J lost 8 bases, and 8 bases lay in between. The CDR3 DNA reads TGTGCCAGCAGCGGGGGGGAGGAAAAACTGTTTTTT. Protein sequence: CASSGGEEKLFF.

About this clone itself: The same CDR3 arises from other DNA sequences in this sample as well. DNA of the CDR3: TGTGCCAGCAGTCGAGTCCAAGAGACCCAGTACTTC. The encoded protein is CASSRVQETQYF. The chain joins TRBV7-6 to TRBJ2-5; D is ambiguous. Germline V gene data show CDR1 as SGHVS and CDR2 as FNYEAQ. There are 12 residues in the CDR3. Trimming shortened V by 6 bases and J by 1 base, and 6 bases separated the two germline ends. Full variable domain (rest looked up from reference TRBV7-6 and TRBJ2-5): GAGVSQSPRYKVTKRGQDVALRCDPISGHVSLYWYRQALGQGPEFLTYFNYEAQQDKSGLPNDRFSAERPEGSISTLTIQRTEQRDSAMYRCASSRVQETQYFGPGTRLLVL.

The chain carries TRBV28 and TRBJ1-2; a weak D match, TRBD1 (5 bases). Trimming removed 7 bases at V and 5 bases at J, with 17 bases between. The length of the CDR3 is 14 residues. The V gene's germline CDR1 is MDHEN and CDR2 SYDVKM. The CDR3 nucleotides read TGTGCCAGCACCCCGGGGGGGAAAATTTATGGCTACACCTTC. This encodes CASTPGGKIYGYTF.

V is TRBV15 and J is TRBJ1-5, with 10 bases lining up with TRBD1. The CDR3 has 18 residues. Germline V gives CDR1 LNHNV, CDR2 YYDKDF (reference sequence). The V gene end was trimmed by 0 bases and the J gene end by 4 bases; junction bases not matched to a gene: 9. The CDR3 DNA sequence: TGTGCCACCAGCAGAGATCCGGGGGACAGGGGCGGGAATCAGCCCCAGCATTTT. Protein sequence: CATSRDPGDRGGNQPQHF.

J is TRBJ1-1 and V is TRBV5-8; a weak D match, TRBD1 (5 bases). The CDR3 runs 17 residues. Germline values: CDR1 SGHTS, CDR2 YDEGEE. Trimming took off 4 bases at V and 2 bases at J, with 21 bases between the two ends. CDR3 protein: CASSPGQGGFRNTEAFF. CDR3 nucleotides: TGTGCCAGCAGCCCCGGGCAGGGAGGGTTTCGAAACACTGAAGCTTTCTTT.

The gene calls are TRBV4-1 and TRBJ1-2, with D possibly TRBD1 on 5 matching bases. The ends were cut back, 4 bases at V and 3 bases at J, with 18 bases in the middle. Per germline, CDR1 MGHRA and CDR2 YSYEKL. The CDR3 extends over 16 amino acids. CDR3 nucleotide sequence: TGCGCCAGCAGCCGCGACGGCAGGGTATTGGACTATGGCTACACCTTC. Its protein is CASSRDGRVLDYGYTF.

The chain has TRBV19 and TRBJ2-5, with D possibly TRBD2 on 6 matching bases. CDR1 and CDR2 from the germline V gene are LNHDA and SQIVND (reference sequence). The CDR3 is 13 amino acids. V lost 6 bases, J lost 3 bases, and 11 bases lay in between. Here the CDR3 DNA reads TGTGCCAGTAGGCACGGGGGTGAAGAGACCCAGTACTTC. It is translated as CASRHGGEETQYF.

V is TRBV19 and J is TRBJ1-5; D might be TRBD1 (6 bases). Germline assignment: CDR1 LNHDA and CDR2 SQIVND (reference sequence). Deletions cut 4 bases from V and 2 bases from J, with 9 bases between. The CDR3 runs 14 residues. DNA for the CDR3: TGTGCCAGTAGTAATACAGGGCGCAATCAGCCCCAGCATTTT. This gives the protein CASSNTGRNQPQHF.

Only a few counts were recorded for this clone. This chain uses TRBV7-9 with TRBJ1-2; a possible D gene is TRBD1 (5 bases). The CDR3 has 13 amino acids. Germline V lookup: CDR1 SEHNR, CDR2 FQNEAQ (reference sequence). V lost 4 bases to trimming and J lost 3 bases, with 9 bases between them. CDR3 protein: CASSSDRDYGYTF. As DNA, the CDR3 is TGTGCCAGCAGCTCCGACAGAGACTATGGCTACACCTTC.

The V gene is TRBV19, the J gene TRBJ1-1; D unclear. The length of the CDR3 is 17 residues. V gave up 1 base and J gave up 2 bases, with 17 bases separating them. Germline V CDR1 and CDR2: LNHDA, SQIVND (reference sequence). In DNA form, the CDR3 reads TGTGCCAGTAGTATAGGGTTGAGTGGAGGCGGCAACACTGAAGCTTTCTTT. The encoded protein is CASSIGLSGGGNTEAFF.

The V and J genes are TRBV5-1 and TRBJ2-7, with D perhaps matching TRBD2 (5 bases). The DNA end is more similar to TRBJ2-5, so the J call may be wrong. CDR1 SGHRS and CDR2 YFSETQ come from the germline V gene. The CDR3 consists of 15 residues. CDR3 region: CASSLGGNPKETQYF. The CDR3 coding sequence is TGCGCCAGCAGCTTAGGAGGTAATCCCAAAGAGACCCAGTACTTC.

This chain joins TRBV5-4 and TRBJ1-2; D gene unclear. CDR3 length equals 15 residues. The germline gives CDR1 SGHNT, CDR2 YYREEE (reference sequence). Trimming stripped 0 bases from V and 2 bases from J, with 11 bases between. In DNA form, the CDR3 reads TGTGCCAGCAGCTTGGGGGCAGGCCAAAACTATGGCTACACCTTC. Protein product: CASSLGAGQNYGYTF.

The chain has TRBV6-6 and TRBJ2-5; 8 bases align to TRBD2. The J call may not be correct, given that the DNA end is closer to TRBJ2-7. This CDR3 spans 15 amino acids. Per germline, CDR1 MNHNY and CDR2 SVGAGI (reference sequence). The CDR3 nucleotides read TGTGCCAGCAATTTACGGCTAGCGGGTCGCTACGAGCAGTACTTC. This translates into CASNLRLAGRYEQYF.

This clone was detected ten times or more. The J gene is TRBJ1-6, the V gene TRBV4-1, with D unclear. The CDR3 consists of 15 residues. V lost 3 bases and J 0 bases, leaving 6 bases between the germline ends. Per the germline V gene, CDR1 is MGHRA and CDR2 is YSYEKL. The CDR3 region has the DNA TGCGCCAGCAGCCAGGGGAGCTCCTATAATTCACCCCTCCACTTT. It translates to CASSQGSSYNSPLHF.

This clone was seen only a few times. The V gene is TRBV13, the J gene TRBJ2-7; tentatively, D is TRBD2 (6 bases). The CDR3 runs 14 residues. CDR1 and CDR2 from the germline V gene are PRHDT and FYEKMQ (reference sequence). V was shortened by 2 bases and J by 2 bases, with 10 bases between the two germline ends. The CDR3 region has the DNA TGTGCCAGCAGCTTACGCGGGGACGCCTACGAGCAGTACTTC. This gives the protein CASSLRGDAYEQYF.

This clone occurred a few times. The CDR3 sequence: CASSLDLSNYNEQFF. CDR3 nucleotides: TGTGCCAGCAGCTTAGATCTTTCTAACTACAATGAGCAGTTCTTC. This chain links TRBV11-3 with TRBJ2-1; no reliable D call. The CDR3 runs to 15 residues. V was clipped by 0 bases and J by 3 bases, with 9 bases between them. Germline-derived CDR1 and CDR2 are SGHNT and YENEEA.

V is TRBV9 and J is TRBJ2-5; 10 nucleotides line up with TRBD1. After removal of 0 bases from V and 5 bases from J, the junction contained 10 bases not matched to a gene. Germline CDR1 and CDR2: SGDLS and YYNGEE. The CDR3 spans 17 residues. Written as DNA, the CDR3 is TGTGCCAGCAGCGTAGAGGGGGCAGGGACAGGGGCCGAGACCCAGTACTTC. Protein product: CASSVEGAGTGAETQYF.

The V call is TRBV10-3, the J call TRBJ1-2; perhaps TRBD1 as D (6 bases). CDR1 and CDR2 (germline): ENHRY, SYGVKD. The V end was cut by 9 bases, the J end by 4 bases, with 15 bases between. This CDR3 contains 13 residues. The CDR3 DNA is TGTGCCATGGGTAATGGACAGATCTATGGCTACACCTTC. It is translated as CAMGNGQIYGYTF.

CDR3 loop: CASNEQGAVNEQFF. The DNA of the CDR3 is TGTGCCAGCAACGAACAGGGGGCCGTTAATGAGCAGTTCTTC. The rearrangement joins TRBV6-1 to TRBJ2-1; 9 nucleotides match TRBD1. V lost 7 bases, J lost 7 bases, and 8 bases stayed unmatched. The CDR3 covers 14 residues. Germline CDR1 MNHNS, CDR2 SASEGT.

The chain is built from TRBV6-5 and TRBJ2-7, with 10 bases identical to TRBD1. CDR1 and CDR2 (germline): MNHEY, SVGAGI. V lost 6 bases and J lost 7; bases outside the gene matches: 6. The CDR3 has 13 residues. The CDR3 sequence is CASSLGQGGEQYF. The CDR3 bases are TGTGCCAGCAGCCTTGGACAGGGGGGAGAGCAGTACTTC.

This sequence joins TRBV6-5 and TRBJ1-2; the D is unclear. CDR1 and CDR2 (germline): MNHEY, SVGAGI. The CDR3 has 13 residues. The V end was cut by 5 bases, the J end by 0 bases, with 7 bases between. CDR3 protein: CASSPISNYGYTF. In nucleotides, the CDR3 is TGTGCCAGCAGTCCAATTTCTAACTATGGCTACACCTTC.

This clone was counted between two and nine times. The chain is built from TRBV28 and TRBJ2-7; possibly TRBD1 for D (6 bases). The CDR3 consists of 15 residues. Germline lookup yields CDR1 MDHEN and CDR2 SYDVKM. Between the trimmed V and J ends, which lost 6 bases and 3 bases, there was a span of 18 bases. Here the CDR3 reads CASSLRFGQFYEQYF. The CDR3 region has the DNA TGTGCCAGCAGCCTCCGTTTCGGACAGTTCTACGAGCAGTACTTC.